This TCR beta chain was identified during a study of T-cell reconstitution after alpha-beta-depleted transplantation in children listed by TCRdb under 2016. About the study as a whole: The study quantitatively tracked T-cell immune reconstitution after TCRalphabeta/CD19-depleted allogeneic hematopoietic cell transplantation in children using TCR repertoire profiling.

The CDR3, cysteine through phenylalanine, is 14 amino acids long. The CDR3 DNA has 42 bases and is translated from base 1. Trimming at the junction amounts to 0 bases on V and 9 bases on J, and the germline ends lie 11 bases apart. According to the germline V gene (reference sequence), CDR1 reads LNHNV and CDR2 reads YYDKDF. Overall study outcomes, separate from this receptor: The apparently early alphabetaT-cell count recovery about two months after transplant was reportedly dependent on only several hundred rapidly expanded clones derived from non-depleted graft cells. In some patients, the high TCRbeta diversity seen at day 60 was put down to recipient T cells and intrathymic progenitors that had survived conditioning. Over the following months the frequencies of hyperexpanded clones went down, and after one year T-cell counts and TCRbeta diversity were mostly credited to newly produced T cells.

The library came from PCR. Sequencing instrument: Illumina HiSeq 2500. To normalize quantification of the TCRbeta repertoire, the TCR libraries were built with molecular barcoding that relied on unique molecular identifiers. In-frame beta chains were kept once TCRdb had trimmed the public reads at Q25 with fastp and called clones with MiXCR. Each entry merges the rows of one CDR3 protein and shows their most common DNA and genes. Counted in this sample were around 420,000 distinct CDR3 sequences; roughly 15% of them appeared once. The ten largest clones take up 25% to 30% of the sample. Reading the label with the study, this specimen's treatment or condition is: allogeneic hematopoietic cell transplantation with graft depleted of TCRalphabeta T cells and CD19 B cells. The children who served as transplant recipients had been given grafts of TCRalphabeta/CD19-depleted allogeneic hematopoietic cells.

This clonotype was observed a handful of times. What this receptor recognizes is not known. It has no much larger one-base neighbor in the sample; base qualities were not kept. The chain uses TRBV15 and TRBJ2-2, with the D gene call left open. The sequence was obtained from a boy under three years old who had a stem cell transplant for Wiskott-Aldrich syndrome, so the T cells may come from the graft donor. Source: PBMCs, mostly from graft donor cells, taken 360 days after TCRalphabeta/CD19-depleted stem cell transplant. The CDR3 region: CATSRDRGGRELFF. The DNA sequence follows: TGTGCCACCAGCAGAGATAGAGGCGGACGGGAGCTGTTTTTT.